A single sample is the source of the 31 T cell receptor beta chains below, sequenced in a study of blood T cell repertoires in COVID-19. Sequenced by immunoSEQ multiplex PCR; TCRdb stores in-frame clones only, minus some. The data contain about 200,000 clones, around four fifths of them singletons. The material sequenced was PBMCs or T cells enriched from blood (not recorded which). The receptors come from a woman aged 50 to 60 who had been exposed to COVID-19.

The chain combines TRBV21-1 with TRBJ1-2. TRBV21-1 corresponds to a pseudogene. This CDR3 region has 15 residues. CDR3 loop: CASSTRSPSSYGYTF. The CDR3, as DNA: TGTGCCAGCAGCACCCGGTCCCCTTCTTCCTATGGCTACACCTTC.

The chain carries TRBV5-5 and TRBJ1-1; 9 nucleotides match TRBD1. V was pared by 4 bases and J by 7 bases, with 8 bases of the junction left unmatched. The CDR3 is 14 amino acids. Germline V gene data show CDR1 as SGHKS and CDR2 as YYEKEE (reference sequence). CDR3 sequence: CASSRAGQGFEAFF. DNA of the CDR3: TGTGCCAGCAGCCGGGCCGGACAGGGGTTTGAAGCTTTCTTT.

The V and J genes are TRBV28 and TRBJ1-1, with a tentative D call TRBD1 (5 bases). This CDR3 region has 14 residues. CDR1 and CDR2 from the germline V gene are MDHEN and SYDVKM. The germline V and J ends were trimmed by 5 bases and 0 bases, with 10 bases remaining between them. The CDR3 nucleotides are TGTGCCAGCAGTCCCGTCAGGGTGAACACTGAAGCTTTCTTT. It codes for CASSPVRVNTEAFF.

The CDR3 protein is CASSSAGGAGYEQYF. Here the CDR3 DNA reads TGTGCCAGCAGCTCAGCGGGGGGGGCAGGCTACGAGCAGTACTTC. The chain combines TRBV7-2 with TRBJ2-7; 10 positions match TRBD2. This CDR3 is 15 amino acids long. Germline V CDR1 and CDR2: SGHTA, FQGNSA. Trimming removed 4 bases from V and 3 bases from J; junction bases left unmatched: 6.

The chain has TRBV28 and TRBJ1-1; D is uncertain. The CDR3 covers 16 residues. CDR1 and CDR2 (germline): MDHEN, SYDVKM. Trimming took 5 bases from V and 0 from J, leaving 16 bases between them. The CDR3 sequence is CASSLSGRAMNTEAFF. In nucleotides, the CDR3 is TGTGCCAGCAGTCTGAGCGGGAGGGCTATGAACACTGAAGCTTTCTTT.

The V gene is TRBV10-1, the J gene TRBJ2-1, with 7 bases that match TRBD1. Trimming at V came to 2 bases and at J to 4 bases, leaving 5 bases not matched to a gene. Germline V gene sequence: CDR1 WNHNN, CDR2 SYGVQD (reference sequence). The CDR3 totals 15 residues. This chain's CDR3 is CASSENRGNYNEQFF. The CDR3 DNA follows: TGCGCCAGCAGTGAGAACAGGGGAAATTACAATGAGCAGTTCTTC.

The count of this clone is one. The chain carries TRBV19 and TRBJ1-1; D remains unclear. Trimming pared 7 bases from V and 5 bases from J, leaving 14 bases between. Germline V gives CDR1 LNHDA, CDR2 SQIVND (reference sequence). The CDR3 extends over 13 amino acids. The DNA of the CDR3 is TGTGCCAGTAACGTTGACATTCGGACTGAAGCTTTCTTT. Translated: CASNVDIRTEAFF. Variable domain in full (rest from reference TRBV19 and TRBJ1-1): DGGITQSPKYLFRKEGQNVTLSCEQNLNHDAMYWYRQDPGQGLRLIYYSQIVNDFQKGDIAEGYSVSREKKESFPLTVTSAQKNPTAFYLCASNVDIRTEAFFGQGTRLTVV.

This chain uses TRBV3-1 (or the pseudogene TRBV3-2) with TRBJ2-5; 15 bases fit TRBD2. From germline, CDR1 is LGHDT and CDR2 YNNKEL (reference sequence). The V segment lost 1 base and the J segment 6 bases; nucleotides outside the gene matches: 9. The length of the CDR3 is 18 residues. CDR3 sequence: CASSQGGTSGGYWKTQYF. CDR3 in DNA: TGTGCCAGCAGCCAAGGTGGGACTAGCGGGGGGTATTGGAAGACCCAGTACTTC.

In DNA form, the CDR3 reads TGTGCCAGCAGCCAAGGGGGGCGCGGGCATGGCTACACCTTC. Translating it yields CASSQGGRGHGYTF. The V and J genes are TRBV14 and TRBJ1-2; D might be TRBD1 (6 bases). Germline V gene data show CDR1 as SGHDN and CDR2 as FVKESK. The length of the CDR3 is 14 residues. Deletions cut 1 base from V and 6 bases from J, with 12 bases between.

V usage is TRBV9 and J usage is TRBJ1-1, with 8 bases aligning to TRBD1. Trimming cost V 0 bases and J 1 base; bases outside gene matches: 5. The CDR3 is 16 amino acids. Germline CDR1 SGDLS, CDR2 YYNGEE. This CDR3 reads CASSVEGTGWNTEAFF. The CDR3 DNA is TGTGCCAGCAGCGTAGAGGGGACAGGATGGAACACTGAAGCTTTCTTT.

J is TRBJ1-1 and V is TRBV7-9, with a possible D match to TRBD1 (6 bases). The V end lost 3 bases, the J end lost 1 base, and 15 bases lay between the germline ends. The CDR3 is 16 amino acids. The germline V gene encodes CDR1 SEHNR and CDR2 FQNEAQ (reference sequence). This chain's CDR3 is CASSFPQGGWNTEAFF. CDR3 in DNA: TGTGCCAGCAGCTTCCCACAGGGAGGGTGGAACACTGAAGCTTTCTTT.

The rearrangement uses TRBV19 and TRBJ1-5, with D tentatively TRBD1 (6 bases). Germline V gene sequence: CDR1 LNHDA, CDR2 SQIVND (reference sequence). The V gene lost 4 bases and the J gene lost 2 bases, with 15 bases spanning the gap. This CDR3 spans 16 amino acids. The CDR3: CASSNREKGGNQPQHF. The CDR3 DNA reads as TGTGCCAGTAGTAACAGGGAGAAGGGCGGCAATCAGCCCCAGCATTTT.

CDR3: CASSAQPGGKLFF. The CDR3 nucleotides are TGTGCCAGCAGCGCTCAACCGGGAGGAAAACTGTTTTTT. This chain uses TRBV13 with TRBJ1-4; D is unclear. Deletions cut 5 bases from V and 10 bases from J, with 14 bases between. This CDR3 comprises 13 residues. CDR1 is PRHDT and CDR2 is FYEKMQ in the germline V gene (reference sequence).

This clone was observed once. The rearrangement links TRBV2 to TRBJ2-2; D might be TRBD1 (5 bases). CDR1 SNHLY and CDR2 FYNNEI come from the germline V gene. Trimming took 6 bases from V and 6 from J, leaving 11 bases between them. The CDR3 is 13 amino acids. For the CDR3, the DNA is TGTGCCAGCAGGGTACAGGCGGCCGGGGAGCTGTTTTTT. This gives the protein CASRVQAAGELFF.

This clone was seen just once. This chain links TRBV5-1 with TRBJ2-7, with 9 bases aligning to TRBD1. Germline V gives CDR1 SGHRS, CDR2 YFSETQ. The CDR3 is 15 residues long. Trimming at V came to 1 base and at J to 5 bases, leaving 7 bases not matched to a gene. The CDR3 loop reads CASSLTGTGPNEQYF. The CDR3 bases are TGCGCCAGCAGCTTGACCGGGACAGGGCCGAACGAGCAGTACTTC.

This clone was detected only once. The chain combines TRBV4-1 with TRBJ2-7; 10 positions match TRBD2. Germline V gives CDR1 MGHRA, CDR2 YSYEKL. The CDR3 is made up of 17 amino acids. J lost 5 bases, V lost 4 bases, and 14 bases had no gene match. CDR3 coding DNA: TGCGCCAGCAGCCCAAGCGGGGGGGCGGCTCTTTTGGACGAGCAGTACTTC. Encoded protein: CASSPSGGAALLDEQYF.

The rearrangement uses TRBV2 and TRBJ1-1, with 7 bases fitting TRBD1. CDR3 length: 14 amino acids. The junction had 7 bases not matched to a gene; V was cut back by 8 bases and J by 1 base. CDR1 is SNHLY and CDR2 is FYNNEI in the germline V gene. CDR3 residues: CASLRQGRNTEAFF. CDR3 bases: TGTGCCAGCCTACGACAGGGTCGGAACACTGAAGCTTTCTTT.

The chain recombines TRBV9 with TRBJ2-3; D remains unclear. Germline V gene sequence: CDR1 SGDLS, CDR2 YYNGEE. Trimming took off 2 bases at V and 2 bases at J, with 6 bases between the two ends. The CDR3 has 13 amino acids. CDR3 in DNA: TGTGCCAGCAGCGTCAGTAACACAGATACGCAGTATTTT. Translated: CASSVSNTDTQYF.

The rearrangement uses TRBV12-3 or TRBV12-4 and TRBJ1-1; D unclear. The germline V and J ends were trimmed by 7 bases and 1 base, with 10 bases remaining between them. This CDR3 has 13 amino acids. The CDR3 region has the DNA TGTGCCAGCACCGGAGAGGGGAACACTGAAGCTTTCTTT. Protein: CASTGEGNTEAFF.

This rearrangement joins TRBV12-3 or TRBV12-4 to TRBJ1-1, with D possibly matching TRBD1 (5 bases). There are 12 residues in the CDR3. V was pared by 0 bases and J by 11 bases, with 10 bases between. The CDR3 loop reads CASSLAGGWAFF. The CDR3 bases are TGTGCCAGCAGTTTAGCGGGGGGATGGGCTTTCTTT.

The CDR3 coding sequence is TGTGCCAGCAGCTTAGACAGGGTAGCGGGGGGAGATACGCAGTATTTT. Encoded protein: CASSLDRVAGGDTQYF. This chain joins TRBV7-2 and TRBJ2-3; 10 bases line up with TRBD2. Trimming removed 1 base from V and 5 bases from J; junction bases left unmatched: 6. The germline V gene has CDR1 SGHTA and CDR2 FQGNSA. The CDR3 length is 16 residues.

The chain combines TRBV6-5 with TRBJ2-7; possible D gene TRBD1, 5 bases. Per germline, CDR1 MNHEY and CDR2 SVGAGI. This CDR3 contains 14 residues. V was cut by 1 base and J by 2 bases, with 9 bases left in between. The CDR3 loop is CASSYFQGPYEQYF. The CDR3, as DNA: TGTGCCAGCAGTTACTTCCAGGGTCCCTACGAGCAGTACTTC.

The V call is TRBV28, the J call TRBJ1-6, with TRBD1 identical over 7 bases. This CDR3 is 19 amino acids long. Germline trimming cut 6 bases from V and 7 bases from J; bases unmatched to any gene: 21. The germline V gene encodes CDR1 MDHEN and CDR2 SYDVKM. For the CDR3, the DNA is TGTGCCAGCAGCTCTTTACGACAGGGTAGAAGGACCCTAAATTCACCCCTCCACTTT. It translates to CASSSLRQGRRTLNSPLHF.

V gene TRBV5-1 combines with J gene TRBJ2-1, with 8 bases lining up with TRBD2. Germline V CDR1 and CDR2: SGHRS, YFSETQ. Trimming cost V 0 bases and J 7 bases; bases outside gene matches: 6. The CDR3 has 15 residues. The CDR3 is CASSLVGSGGNEQFF. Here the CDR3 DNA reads TGCGCCAGCAGCTTGGTGGGCAGCGGGGGAAATGAGCAGTTCTTC.

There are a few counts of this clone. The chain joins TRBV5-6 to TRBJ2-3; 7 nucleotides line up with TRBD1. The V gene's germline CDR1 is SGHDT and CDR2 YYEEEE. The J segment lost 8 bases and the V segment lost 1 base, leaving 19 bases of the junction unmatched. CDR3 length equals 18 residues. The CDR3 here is CASSLLNQGDSMAATQYF. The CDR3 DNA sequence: TGTGCCAGCAGCTTGCTAAATCAGGGGGATAGTATGGCGGCTACGCAGTATTTT.

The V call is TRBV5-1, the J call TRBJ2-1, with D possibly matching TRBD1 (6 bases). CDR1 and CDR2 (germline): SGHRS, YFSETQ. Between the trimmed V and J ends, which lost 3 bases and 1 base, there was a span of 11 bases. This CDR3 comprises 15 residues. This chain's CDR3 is CASSSWDKSYNEQFF. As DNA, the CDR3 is TGCGCCAGCAGCTCCTGGGACAAATCCTACAATGAGCAGTTCTTC.

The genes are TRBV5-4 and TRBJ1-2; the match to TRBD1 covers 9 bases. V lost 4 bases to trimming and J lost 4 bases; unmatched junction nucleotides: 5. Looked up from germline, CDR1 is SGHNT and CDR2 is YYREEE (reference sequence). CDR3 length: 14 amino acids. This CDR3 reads CASSPTGGGYGYTF. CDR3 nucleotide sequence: TGTGCCAGCAGCCCTACAGGGGGCGGCTATGGCTACACCTTC.

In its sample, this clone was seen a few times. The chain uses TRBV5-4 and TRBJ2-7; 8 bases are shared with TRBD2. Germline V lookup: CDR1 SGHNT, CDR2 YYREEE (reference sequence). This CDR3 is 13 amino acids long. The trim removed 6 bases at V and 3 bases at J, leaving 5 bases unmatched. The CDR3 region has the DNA TGTGCCAGCAAAAGCGGGGGTGACTACGAGCAGTACTTC. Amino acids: CASKSGGDYEQYF.

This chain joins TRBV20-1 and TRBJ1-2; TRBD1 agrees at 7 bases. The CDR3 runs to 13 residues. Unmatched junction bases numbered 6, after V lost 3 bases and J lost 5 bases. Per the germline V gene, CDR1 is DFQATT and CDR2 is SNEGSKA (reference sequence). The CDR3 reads CSASLPTGYGYTF. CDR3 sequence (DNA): TGCAGTGCTAGTTTACCGACAGGGTATGGCTACACCTTC.

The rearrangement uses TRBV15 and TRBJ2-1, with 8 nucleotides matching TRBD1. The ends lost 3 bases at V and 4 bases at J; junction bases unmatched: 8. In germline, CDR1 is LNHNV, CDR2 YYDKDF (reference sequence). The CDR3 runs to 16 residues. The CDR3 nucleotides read TGTGCCACCAGCAGGCCCGGGACAGGAACTTACAATGAGCAGTTCTTC. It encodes CATSRPGTGTYNEQFF.

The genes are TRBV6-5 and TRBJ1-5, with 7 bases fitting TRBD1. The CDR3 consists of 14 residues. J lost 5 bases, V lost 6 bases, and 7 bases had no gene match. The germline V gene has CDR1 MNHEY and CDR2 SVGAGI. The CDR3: CASSRRQGHQPQHF. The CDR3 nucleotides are TGTGCCAGCAGCCGCCGACAGGGCCATCAGCCCCAGCATTTT.